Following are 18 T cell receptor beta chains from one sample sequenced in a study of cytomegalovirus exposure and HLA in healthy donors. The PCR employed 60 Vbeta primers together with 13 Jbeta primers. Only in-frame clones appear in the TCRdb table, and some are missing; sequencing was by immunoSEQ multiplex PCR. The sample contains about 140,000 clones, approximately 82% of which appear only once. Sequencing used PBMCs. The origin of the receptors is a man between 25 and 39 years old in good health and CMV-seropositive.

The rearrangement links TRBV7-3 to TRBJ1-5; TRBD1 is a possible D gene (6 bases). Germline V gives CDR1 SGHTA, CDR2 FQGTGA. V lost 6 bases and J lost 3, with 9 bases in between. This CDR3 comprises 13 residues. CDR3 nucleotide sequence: TGTGCCAGCAGTCGGGGGGCCAATCAGCCCCAGCATTTT. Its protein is CASSRGANQPQHF. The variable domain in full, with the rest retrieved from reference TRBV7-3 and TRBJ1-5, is GAGVSQTPSNKVTEKGKYVELRCDPISGHTALYWYRQSLGQGPEFLIYFQGTGAADDSGLPNDRFFAVRPEGSVSTLKIQRTERGDSAVYLCASSRGANQPQHFGDGTRLSIL.

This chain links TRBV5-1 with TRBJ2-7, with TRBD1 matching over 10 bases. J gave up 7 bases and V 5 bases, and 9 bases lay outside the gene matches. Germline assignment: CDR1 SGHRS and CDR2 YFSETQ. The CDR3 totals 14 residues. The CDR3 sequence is CASSRTGGEGEQYF. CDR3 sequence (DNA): TGCGCCAGCAGTCGGACAGGGGGTGAGGGGGAGCAGTACTTC.

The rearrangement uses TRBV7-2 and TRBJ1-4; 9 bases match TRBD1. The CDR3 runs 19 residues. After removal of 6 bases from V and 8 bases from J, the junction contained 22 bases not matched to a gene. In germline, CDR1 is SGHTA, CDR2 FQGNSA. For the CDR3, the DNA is TGTGCCAGCAGACTCGACCCCTCCGGGACAGGGCCCGCCTGGGAAAAACTGTTTTTT. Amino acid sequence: CASRLDPSGTGPAWEKLFF.

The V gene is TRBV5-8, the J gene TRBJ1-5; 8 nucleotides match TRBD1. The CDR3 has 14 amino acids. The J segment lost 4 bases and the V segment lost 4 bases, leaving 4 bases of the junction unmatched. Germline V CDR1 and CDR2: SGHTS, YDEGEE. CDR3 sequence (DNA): TGTGCCAGCAGCCCGAGACAGGGGAATCAGCCCCAGCATTTT. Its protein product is CASSPRQGNQPQHF.

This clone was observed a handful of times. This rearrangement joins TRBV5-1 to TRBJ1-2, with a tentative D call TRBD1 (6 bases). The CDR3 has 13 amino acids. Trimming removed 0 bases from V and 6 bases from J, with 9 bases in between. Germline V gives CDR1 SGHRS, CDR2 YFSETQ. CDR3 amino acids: CASSLEPGDGYTF. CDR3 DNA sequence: TGCGCCAGCAGCTTGGAGCCAGGGGATGGCTACACCTTC.

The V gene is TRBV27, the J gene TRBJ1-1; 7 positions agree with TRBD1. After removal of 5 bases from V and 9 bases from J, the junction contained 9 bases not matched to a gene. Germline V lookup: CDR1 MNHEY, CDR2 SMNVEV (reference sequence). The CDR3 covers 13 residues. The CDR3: CASSIRGTEKAFF. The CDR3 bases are TGTGCCAGCAGTATCCGAGGGACAGAAAAAGCTTTCTTT.

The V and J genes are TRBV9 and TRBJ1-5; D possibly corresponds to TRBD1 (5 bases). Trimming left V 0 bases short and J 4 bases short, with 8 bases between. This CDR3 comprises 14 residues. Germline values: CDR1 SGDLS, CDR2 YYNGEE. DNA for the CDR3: TGTGCCAGCAGCGTAGACGGGGGGAATCAGCCCCAGCATTTT. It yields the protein CASSVDGGNQPQHF.

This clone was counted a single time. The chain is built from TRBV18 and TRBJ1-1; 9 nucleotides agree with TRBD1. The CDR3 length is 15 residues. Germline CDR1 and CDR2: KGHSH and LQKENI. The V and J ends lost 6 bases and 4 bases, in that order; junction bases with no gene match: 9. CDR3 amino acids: CASSPVDRGRTEAFF. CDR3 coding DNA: TGTGCCAGCTCGCCTGTGGACAGGGGCCGCACTGAAGCTTTCTTT.

The CDR3: CASTTGSSSGNTIYF. The CDR3 DNA reads TGTGCCAGCACCACCGGGAGCAGCTCTGGAAACACCATATATTTT. The J gene is TRBJ1-3, the V gene TRBV5-8; D gene unclear. V was cut by 6 bases and J by 0 bases, with 13 bases left in between. CDR3 length: 15 residues. Germline assignment: CDR1 SGHTS and CDR2 YDEGEE.

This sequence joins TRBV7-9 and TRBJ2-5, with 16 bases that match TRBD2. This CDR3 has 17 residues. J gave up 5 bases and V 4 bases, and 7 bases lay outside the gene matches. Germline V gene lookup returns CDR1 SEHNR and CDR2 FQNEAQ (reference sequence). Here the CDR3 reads CASSSPGLAGGLETQYF. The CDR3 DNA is TGTGCCAGCAGCTCTCCGGGACTAGCGGGGGGGCTTGAGACCCAGTACTTC. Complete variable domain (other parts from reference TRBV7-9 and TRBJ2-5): DTGVSQNPRHKITKRGQNVTFRCDPISEHNRLYWYRQTLGQGPEFLTYFQNEAQLEKSRLLSDRFSAERPKGSFSTLEIQRTEQGDSAMYLCASSSPGLAGGLETQYFGPGTRLLVL.

The CDR3 loop is CASHRILGGGYTF. The CDR3, as DNA: TGTGCCTCTCATCGGATCCTCGGGGGGGGCTACACCTTC. The rearrangement uses TRBV30 and TRBJ1-2; a weak D match, TRBD1 (5 bases). Trimming left V 7 bases short and J 8 bases short, with 20 bases between. CDR3 length: 13 amino acids. CDR1 and CDR2 (germline): GTSNPN, SVGIG (reference sequence).

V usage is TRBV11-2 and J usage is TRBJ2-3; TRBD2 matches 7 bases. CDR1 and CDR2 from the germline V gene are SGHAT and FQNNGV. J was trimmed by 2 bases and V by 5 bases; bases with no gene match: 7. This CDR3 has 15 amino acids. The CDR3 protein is CASSPGLAATDTQYF. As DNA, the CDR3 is TGTGCCAGCAGCCCTGGCCTAGCGGCCACAGATACGCAGTATTTT.

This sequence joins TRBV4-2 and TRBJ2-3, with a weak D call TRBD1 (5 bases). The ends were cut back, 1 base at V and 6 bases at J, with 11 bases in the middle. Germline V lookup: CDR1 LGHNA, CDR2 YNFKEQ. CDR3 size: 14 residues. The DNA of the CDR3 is TGTGCCAGCAGCCAAGTAGACAGCCCCGATACGCAGTATTTT. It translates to CASSQVDSPDTQYF.

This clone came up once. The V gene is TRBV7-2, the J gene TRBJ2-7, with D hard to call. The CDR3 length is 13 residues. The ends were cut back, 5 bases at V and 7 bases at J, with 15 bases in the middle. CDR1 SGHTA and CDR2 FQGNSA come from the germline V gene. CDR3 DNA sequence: TGTGCCAGCAGCCGAAAGGTTATCGGGGAGCAGTACTTC. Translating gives CASSRKVIGEQYF.

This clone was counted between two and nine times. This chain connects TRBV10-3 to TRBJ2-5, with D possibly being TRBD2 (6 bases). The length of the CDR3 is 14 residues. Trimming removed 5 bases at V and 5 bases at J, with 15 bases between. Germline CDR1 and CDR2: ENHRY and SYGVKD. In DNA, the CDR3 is TGTGCCATCAGTAGCCCCCGGCTAGCGGAGACCCAGTACTTC. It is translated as CAISSPRLAETQYF.

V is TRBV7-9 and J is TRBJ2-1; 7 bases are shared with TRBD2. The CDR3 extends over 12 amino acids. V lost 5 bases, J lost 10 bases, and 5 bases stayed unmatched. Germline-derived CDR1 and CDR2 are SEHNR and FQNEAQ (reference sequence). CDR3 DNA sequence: TGTGCCAGCAGCGTCCGGACTAGGGAGCAGTTCTTC. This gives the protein CASSVRTREQFF.

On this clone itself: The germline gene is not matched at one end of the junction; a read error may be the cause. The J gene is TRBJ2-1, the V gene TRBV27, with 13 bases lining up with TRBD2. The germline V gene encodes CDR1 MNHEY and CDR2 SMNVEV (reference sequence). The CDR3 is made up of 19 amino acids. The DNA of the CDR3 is TGTGCCAGCAGCCCGACCCCCCGGACTAGCGGGAGAGTTGTAGGTGAGCAGCTCTTC. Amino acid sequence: CASSPTPRTSGRVVGEQLF.

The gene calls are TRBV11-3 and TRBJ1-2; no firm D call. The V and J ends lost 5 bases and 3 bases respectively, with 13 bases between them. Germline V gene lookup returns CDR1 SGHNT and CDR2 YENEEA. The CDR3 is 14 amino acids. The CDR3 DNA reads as TGTGCCAGCAGCACCACGGACGGGGACTATGGCTACACCTTC. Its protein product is CASSTTDGDYGYTF.